These 8 T cell receptor beta chains were sequenced from one sample in a study of Ad26.COV2.S vaccination and SARS-CoV-2 variants. Sequencing used immunoSEQ multiplex PCR; TCRdb keeps in-frame clones, though not all of them. This table has about 400,000 clones, roughly four fifths appearing once. The treatment: around 19 received Ad26.COV2.S at low or high dose, single or two shots; about five received placebo; per-sample allocation not given. The study sampled participants on day 63 after the first vaccine or placebo injection. The sample consisted of peripheral blood, taken in a trial of Ad26.COV2.S vaccine versus placebo. The receptors were sampled from a person between 18 and 60 years old who received the Ad26.COV2.S COVID-19 vaccine or a placebo.

This clone was seen only once. The chain joins TRBV6-5 to TRBJ1-5; D possibly corresponds to TRBD1 (5 bases). The CDR3 sequence is 13 residues long. Germline V lookup: CDR1 MNHEY, CDR2 SVGAGI. V gave up 10 bases and J gave up 11 bases, with 21 bases separating them. The DNA of the CDR3 is TGTGCCACCACGATAACCAGGGCTAGGGCCCAGCATTTT. It is translated as CATTITRARAQHF.

This chain links TRBV6-5 with TRBJ1-5; D remains unclear. V was trimmed by 6 bases and J by 7 bases, leaving 19 bases between them. CDR1 and CDR2 from the germline V gene are MNHEY and SVGAGI. CDR3 length: 15 amino acids. CDR3 sequence: CASSAFSGSGQPQHF. The DNA for the CDR3 is TGTGCCAGCAGCGCCTTCTCGGGGTCGGGGCAGCCCCAGCATTTT.

This clone was seen a few times. V gene TRBV2 combines with J gene TRBJ1-5, with no clear D. The CDR3 is made up of 11 amino acids. Germline lookup yields CDR1 SNHLY and CDR2 FYNNEI. Between the trimmed V and J ends, which lost 3 bases and 5 bases, there was a span of 2 bases. The CDR3 DNA follows: TGTGCCAGCAGTGATTATCAGCCCCAGCATTTT. It encodes CASSDYQPQHF.

V usage is TRBV6-1 and J usage is TRBJ1-5; D unresolved. V shed 2 bases and J shed 2 bases, with 13 bases lying between them. Germline V gene data show CDR1 as MNHNS and CDR2 as SASEGT. This CDR3 comprises 16 residues. DNA of the CDR3: TGTGCCAGCAGTGAATCCTCGTTACGGGGCAATCAGCCCCAGCATTTT. This translates into CASSESSLRGNQPQHF.

V usage is TRBV2 and J usage is TRBJ1-1; a weak D match, TRBD1 (5 bases). Germline lookup yields CDR1 SNHLY and CDR2 FYNNEI. Trimming took 4 bases from V and 4 from J, leaving 10 bases between them. The length of the CDR3 is 13 residues. The CDR3 nucleotides are TGTGCCAGCAGTGTGGAGGGACCCACTGAAGCTTTCTTT. Protein: CASSVEGPTEAFF.

This clone showed up just a few times. This sequence joins TRBV18 and TRBJ2-7; TRBD1 is a possible D gene (6 bases). Germline V lookup: CDR1 KGHSH, CDR2 LQKENI. Trimming stripped 3 bases from V and 3 bases from J, with 15 bases between. This CDR3 has 15 residues. The DNA for the CDR3 is TGTGCCAGCTCACCGACCTCGGGACACCTCTACGAGCAGTACTTC. It encodes CASSPTSGHLYEQYF.

V and J are TRBV5-1 and TRBJ2-2; 10 nucleotides align to TRBD1. Germline V lookup: CDR1 SGHRS, CDR2 YFSETQ. V shed 3 bases, J shed 3 bases, and the junction held 2 bases outside the gene matches. CDR3 length: 15 residues. Here the CDR3 reads CASSWDRGYTGELFF. The CDR3 DNA is TGCGCCAGCAGCTGGGACAGGGGATACACCGGGGAGCTGTTTTTT.

The rearrangement links TRBV19 to TRBJ1-2; TRBD1 aligns across 9 bases. The CDR3 is 12 amino acids. The V gene's germline CDR1 is LNHDA and CDR2 SQIVND (reference sequence). The V gene end was trimmed by 6 bases and the J gene end by 7 bases; junction bases not matched to a gene: 3. The CDR3, as DNA: TGTGCCAGTAGGGGACAGGGTGGTGGCTACACCTTC. As protein: CASRGQGGGYTF.